These T cell receptor beta chains were read from a single sample in a study of blood T cells in healthy people across ages. TCRdb re-called the 5' RACE reads through MiXCR, storing one row per CDR3 protein. The table lists approximately 800,000 distinct CDR3 sequences, nearly 60% of them singletons. The specimen was blood. The receptor source for this set is a man under 40 in good health. Both conserved end residues are part of each CDR3. A D gene is named only where the DNA matches it firmly. Rows give clone size only sometimes, using once, few, many, or a class for an expanded clone.

TRBD2	18	TRBV27	-	TRBJ2-5	CASSGAGGQLMDQETQYF	TGTGCCAGCAGCGGGGCGGGGGGGCAACTCATGGACCAAGAGACCCAGTACTTC
-	13	TRBV14	-	TRBJ1-4	CASSQVGNEKLFF	TGTGCCAGCAGCCAAGTGGGGAATGAAAAACTGTTTTTT
-	14	TRBV20-1	-	TRBJ1-2	CSARAPGTGYGYTF	TGCAGTGCACGAGCCCCCGGGACGGGCTATGGCTACACCTTC
TRBD1	18	TRBV12-3/TRBV12-4	once	TRBJ2-7	CASSLRRLGQGASYEQYF	TGTGCCAGCAGTCTAAGACGCCTTGGACAGGGGGCTTCCTACGAGCAGTACTTC
-	16	TRBV15	-	TRBJ2-1	CATSSGSGERDNEQFF	TGTGCCACCAGCAGTGGGTCGGGGGAGAGGGACAATGAGCAGTTCTTC
TRBD2	14	TRBV7-2	-	TRBJ2-5	CASSQGGGEETQYF	TGTGCCAGCAGCCAGGGTGGGGGGGAAGAGACCCAGTACTTC
TRBD1	18	TRBV4-2	-	TRBJ1-5	CASSQTIRDRGGNQPQHF	TGTGCCAGCAGCCAAACCATCCGGGACAGGGGCGGAAATCAGCCCCAGCATTTT
TRBD1	15	TRBV11-1	-	TRBJ2-3	CASSLVQGLTDTQYF	TGTGCCAGCAGCTTGGTACAGGGGCTAACAGATACGCAGTATTTT
-	13	TRBV20-1	-	TRBJ1-1	CTAREGGKMKAFF	TGCACCGCCAGGGAGGGGGGCAAGATGAAAGCTTTCTTT
TRBD2	14	TRBV2	-	TRBJ2-1	CASRRPSGVNEQFF	TGTGCCAGCAGGAGGCCTAGCGGGGTCAATGAGCAGTTCTTC
TRBD2	16	TRBV29-1	-	TRBJ2-4	CSARERGTSGPSVQYF	TGCAGCGCTCGAGAACGAGGGACTAGCGGTCCGTCAGTTCAGTACTTC
-	10	TRBV29-1	few	TRBJ2-1	CSVISGVEFF	TGCAGCGTTATCTCAGGGGTGGAGTTCTTC
-	14	TRBV6-1	-	TRBJ2-7	CASSENQLAYEQYF	TGTGCCAGCAGTGAAAACCAATTAGCTTACGAGCAGTACTTC
-	13	TRBV10-3	-	TRBJ1-5	CAINAYSNQPQHF	TGTGCCATCAACGCTTATAGCAATCAGCCCCAGCATTTT
-	14	TRBV7-2	-	TRBJ2-3	CASSRRELTDTQYF	TGTGCCAGCAGCCGAAGGGAACTCACAGATACGCAGTATTTT
TRBD1	14	TRBV15	-	TRBJ2-2	CATSKDRAVGELFF	TGTGCCACCAGCAAGGACAGGGCGGTCGGGGAGCTGTTTTTT
-	14	TRBV7-9	-	TRBJ2-3	CASSLGRSMDTQYF	TGTGCCAGCAGCTTAGGACGGAGCATGGATACGCAGTATTTT
-	12	TRBV6-5	few	TRBJ2-1	CASSYSPHEQFF	TGTGCCAGCAGTTACTCTCCCCATGAGCAGTTCTTC
-	14	TRBV7-2	-	TRBJ2-7	CASSLQGGWDEQYF	TGTGCCAGCAGCTTGCAGGGCGGCTGGGACGAGCAGTACTTC
TRBD1	15	TRBV4-3	few	TRBJ1-2	CASRHSGQGAGGYTF	TGCGCCAGCAGGCATTCGGGACAGGGGGCAGGTGGCTACACCTTC
TRBD1	15	TRBV18	-	TRBJ1-2	CASSPGTGGWTGYTF	TGTGCCAGCTCACCAGGGACAGGGGGCTGGACTGGCTACACCTTC
TRBD1	14	TRBV4-2	-	TRBJ1-2	CASSQGDRAGGYTF	TGTGCCAGCAGCCAAGGGGACAGGGCTGGAGGCTACACCTTC
-	18	TRBV6-5	-	TRBJ2-3	CASSSLIVTAPPTDTQYF	TGTGCCAGCAGTTCCCTCATTGTCACCGCGCCCCCCACAGATACGCAGTATTTT
-	13	TRBV7-2	-	TRBJ2-7	CASSGGWQTKQYF	TGTGCCAGCAGCGGGGGCTGGCAGACTAAGCAGTACTTC
-	16	TRBV7-9	-	TRBJ2-3	CASSYSGTPLSHTQYF	TGTGCCAGCAGCTACTCCGGGACTCCCCTATCACATACGCAGTATTTT